What follows is one T cell receptor beta chain and its context. This specimen includes other DNA sequences encoding the same CDR3. This record belongs to a study of blood T cell repertoires in COVID-19. At the level of the study: COVID-19 samples, acute and convalescent, were from the United States, Italy and Spain.

V gave up 1 base and J gave up 0 bases, with 4 bases separating them. Germline CDR1 and CDR2: SGDLS and YYNGEE. The CDR3 extends over 13 amino acids. The data were produced by immunoSEQ multiplex PCR, yet TCRdb's version contains in-frame clones alone and is incomplete. The sample shows roughly 220,000 clones, around 83% of them seen only once. The sequence was collected from an elderly woman with COVID-19, enrolled during active disease. The chain combines TRBV9 with TRBJ1-1, with unresolved D. The sample consisted of peripheral blood. In DNA, the CDR3 is TGTGCCAGCAGCGTACGTGTGAACACTGAAGCTTTCTTT. This codes for CASSVRVNTEAFF.